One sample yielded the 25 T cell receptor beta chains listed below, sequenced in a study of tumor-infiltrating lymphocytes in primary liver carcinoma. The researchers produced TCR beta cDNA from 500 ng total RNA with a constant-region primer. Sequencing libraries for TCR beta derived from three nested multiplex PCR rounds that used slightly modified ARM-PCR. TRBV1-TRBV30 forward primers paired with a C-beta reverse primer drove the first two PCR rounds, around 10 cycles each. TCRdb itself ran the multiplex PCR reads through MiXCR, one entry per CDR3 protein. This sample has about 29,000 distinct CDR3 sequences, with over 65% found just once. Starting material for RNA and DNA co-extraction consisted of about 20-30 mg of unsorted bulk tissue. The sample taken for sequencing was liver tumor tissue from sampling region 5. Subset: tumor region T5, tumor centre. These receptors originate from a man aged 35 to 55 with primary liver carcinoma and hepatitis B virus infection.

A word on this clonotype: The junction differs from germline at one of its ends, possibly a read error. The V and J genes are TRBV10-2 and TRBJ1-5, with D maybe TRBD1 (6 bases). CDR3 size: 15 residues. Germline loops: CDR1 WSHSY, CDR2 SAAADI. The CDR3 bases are TGCGCCAGCACTGGACAGCCCTATAGCAATCAACCCCAGCATTTT. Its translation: CASTGQPYSNQPQHF.

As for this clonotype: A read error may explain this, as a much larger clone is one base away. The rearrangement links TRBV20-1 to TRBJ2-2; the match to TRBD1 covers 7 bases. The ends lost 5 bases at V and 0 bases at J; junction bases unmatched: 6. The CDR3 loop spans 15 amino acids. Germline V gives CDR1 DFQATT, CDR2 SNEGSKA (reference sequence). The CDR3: CSAPPQGANTGELFF. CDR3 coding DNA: TGCAGTGCTCCCCCGCAGGGGGCGAACACCGGGGAGCTGTTTTTT.

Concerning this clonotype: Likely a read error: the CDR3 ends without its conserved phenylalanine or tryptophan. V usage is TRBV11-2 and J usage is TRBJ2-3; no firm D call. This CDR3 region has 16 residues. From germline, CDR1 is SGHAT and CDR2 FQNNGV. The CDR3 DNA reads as TGTGCCAGCAGCCGACAACCCATCAACTCCACAGATATGCAGTATTCT. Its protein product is CASSRQPINSTDMQYS.

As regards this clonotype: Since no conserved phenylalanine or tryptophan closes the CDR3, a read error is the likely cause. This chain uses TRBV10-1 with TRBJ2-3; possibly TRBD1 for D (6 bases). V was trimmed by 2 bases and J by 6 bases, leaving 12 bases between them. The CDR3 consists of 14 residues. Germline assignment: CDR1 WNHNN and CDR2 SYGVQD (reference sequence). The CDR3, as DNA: TGCGCCAGCAGTGAGCAGGGGAGTAGGGATACGCAGTATTGT. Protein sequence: CASSEQGSRDTQYC.

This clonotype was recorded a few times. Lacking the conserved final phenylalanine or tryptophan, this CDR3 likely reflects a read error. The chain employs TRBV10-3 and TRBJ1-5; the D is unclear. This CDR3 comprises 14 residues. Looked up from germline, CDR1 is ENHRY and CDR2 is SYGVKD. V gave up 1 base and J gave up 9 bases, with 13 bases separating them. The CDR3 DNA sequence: TGTGCCATCAGTGAGTATGAGGGCGATCGGCCCCAGCATCAT. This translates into CAISEYEGDRPQHH.

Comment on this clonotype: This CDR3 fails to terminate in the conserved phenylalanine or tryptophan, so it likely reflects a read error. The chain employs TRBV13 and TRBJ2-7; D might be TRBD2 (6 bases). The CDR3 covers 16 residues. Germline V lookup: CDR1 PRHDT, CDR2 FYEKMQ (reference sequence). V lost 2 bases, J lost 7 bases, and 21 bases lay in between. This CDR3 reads CASSLYASVTEWEQYL. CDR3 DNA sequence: TGTGCCAGCAGCTTATATGCTAGCGTGACTGAATGGGAGCAGTACTTG.

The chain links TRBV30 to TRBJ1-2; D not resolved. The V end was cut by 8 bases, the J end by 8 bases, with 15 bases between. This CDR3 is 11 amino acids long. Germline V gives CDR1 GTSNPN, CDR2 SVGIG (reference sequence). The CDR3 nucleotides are TGTGCCAGGGCTATCAAGGGCGGCTACACCTTC. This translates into CARAIKGGYTF. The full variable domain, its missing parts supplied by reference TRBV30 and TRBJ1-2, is SQTIHQWPATLVQPVGSPLSLECTVEGTSNPNLYWYRQAAGRGLQLLFYSVGIGQISSEVPQNLSASRPQDRQFILSSKKLLLSDSGFYLCARAIKGGYTFGSGTRLTVV.

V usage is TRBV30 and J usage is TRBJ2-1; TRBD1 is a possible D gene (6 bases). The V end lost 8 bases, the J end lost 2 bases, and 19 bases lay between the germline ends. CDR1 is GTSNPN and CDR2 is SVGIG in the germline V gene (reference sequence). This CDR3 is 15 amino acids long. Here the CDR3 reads CALRGTGTTYNEQFF. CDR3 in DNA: TGTGCCCTGAGGGGGACCGGGACCACCTACAATGAGCAGTTCTTC.

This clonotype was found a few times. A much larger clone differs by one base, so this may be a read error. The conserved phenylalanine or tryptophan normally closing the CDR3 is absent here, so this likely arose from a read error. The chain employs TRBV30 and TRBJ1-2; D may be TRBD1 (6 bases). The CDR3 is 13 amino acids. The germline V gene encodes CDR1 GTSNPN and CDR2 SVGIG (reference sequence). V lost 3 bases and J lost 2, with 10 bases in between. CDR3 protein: CAWRTGRNYGYTL. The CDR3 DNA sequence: TGTGCCTGGAGGACAGGCAGAAACTATGGCTACACCCTC.

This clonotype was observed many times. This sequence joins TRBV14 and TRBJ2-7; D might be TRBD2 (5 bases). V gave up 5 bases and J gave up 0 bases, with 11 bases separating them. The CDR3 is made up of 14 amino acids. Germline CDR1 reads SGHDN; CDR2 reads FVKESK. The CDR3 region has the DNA TGTGCCAGCAGCGTAGCGACTTTCTCCTACGAGCAGTACTTC. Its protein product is CASSVATFSYEQYF. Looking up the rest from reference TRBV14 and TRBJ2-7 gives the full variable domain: EAGVTQFPSHSVIEKGQTVTLRCDPISGHDNLYWYRRVMGKEIKFLLHFVKESKQDESGMPNNRFLAERTGGTYSTLKVQPAELEDSGVYFCASSVATFSYEQYFGPGTRLTVT.

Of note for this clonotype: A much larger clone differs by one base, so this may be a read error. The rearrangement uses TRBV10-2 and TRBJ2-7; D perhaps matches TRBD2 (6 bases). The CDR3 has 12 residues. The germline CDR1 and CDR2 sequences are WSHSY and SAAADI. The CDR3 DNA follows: TGCGTCAGCGGGCACTATCATGACGAGCAGTACTTC. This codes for CVSGHYHDEQYF.

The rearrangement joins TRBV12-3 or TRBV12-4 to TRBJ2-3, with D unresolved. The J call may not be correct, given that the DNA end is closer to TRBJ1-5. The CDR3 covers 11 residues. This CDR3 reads CASSSLVGQHF. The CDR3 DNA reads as TGTGCCAGCAGCTCCCTGGTTGGGCAGCATTTT.

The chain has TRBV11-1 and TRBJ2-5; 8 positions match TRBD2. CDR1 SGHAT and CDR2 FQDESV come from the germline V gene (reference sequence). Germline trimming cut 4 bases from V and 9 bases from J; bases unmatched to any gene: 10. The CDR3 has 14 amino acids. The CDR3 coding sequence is TGTGCCAGCAGCTCTAACCGGGGGCGGGAGGCCCAGTACTTC. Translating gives CASSSNRGREAQYF.

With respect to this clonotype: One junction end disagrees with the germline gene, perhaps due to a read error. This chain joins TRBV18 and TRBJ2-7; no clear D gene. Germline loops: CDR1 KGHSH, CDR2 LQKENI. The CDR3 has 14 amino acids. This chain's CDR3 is CASPPPHLSYEQYF. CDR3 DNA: TGTGCCAGCCCACCACCGCACCTCTCCTATGAGCAGTATTTC. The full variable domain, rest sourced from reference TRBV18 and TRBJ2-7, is NAGVMQNPRHLVRRRGQEARLRCSPMKGHSHVYWYRQLPEEGLKFMVYLQKENIIDESGMPKERFSAEFPKEGPSILRIQQVVRGDSAAYFCASPPPHLSYEQYFGPGTRLTVT.

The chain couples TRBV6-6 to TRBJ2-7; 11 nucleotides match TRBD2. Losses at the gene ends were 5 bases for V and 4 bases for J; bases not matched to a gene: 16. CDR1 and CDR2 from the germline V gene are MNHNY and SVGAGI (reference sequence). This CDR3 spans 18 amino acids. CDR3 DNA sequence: TGTGCCAGCAGTCACGACGCGCTAGCGGGAGGATTCTCGTACGAGCAGTACTTC. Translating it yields CASSHDALAGGFSYEQYF.

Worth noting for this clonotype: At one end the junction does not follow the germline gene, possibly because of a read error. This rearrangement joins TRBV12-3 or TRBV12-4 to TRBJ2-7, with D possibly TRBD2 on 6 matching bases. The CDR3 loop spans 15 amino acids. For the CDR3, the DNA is TGTGACAGCAGTTTTGGGACGGGACTTTTCTACGAGAAGTACTTC. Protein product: CDSSFGTGLFYEKYF.

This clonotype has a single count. The CDR3 DNA reads TGTGCCAGCAGCTTCTGTGCGGCTATCGAGCAGTACTTC. It encodes CASSFCAAIEQYF. The rearrangement links TRBV11-2 to TRBJ2-7; D gene uncertain. Germline V gene lookup returns CDR1 SGHAT and CDR2 FQNNGV. The CDR3 sequence is 13 residues long. Trimming removed 3 bases from V and 6 bases from J, with 12 bases in between.

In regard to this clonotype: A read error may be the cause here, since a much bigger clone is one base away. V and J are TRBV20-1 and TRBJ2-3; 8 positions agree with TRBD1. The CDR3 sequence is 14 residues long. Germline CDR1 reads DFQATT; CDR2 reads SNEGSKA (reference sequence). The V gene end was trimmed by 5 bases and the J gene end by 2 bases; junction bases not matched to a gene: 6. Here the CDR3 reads CSAPWTGNTDTQYF. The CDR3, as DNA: TGCAGTGCTCCCTGGACAGGGAACACAGATACGCAGTATTTT.

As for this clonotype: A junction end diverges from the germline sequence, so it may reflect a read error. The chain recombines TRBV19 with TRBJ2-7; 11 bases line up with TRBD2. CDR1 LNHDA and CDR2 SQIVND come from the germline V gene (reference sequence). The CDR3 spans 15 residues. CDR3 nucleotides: TGTACCAGTAGCCCGGGACTAGCGGCCTCCTACGAGCAGTACTTC. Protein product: CTSSPGLAASYEQYF.

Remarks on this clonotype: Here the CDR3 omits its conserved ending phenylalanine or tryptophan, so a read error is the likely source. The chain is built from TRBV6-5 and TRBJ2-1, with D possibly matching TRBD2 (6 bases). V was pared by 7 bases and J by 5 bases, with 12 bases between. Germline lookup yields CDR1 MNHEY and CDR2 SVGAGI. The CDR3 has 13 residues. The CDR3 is CASKKGLHNEQFI. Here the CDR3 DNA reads TGTGCCAGCAAGAAGGGACTGCACAATGAGCAGTTCATC.

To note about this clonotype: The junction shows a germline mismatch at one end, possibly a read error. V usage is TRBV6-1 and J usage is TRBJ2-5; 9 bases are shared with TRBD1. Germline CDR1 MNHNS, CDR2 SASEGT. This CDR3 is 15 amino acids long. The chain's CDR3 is CTSSTYGTGRKTQYF. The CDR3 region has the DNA TGTACCAGCAGTACCTACGGGACAGGGAGAAAGACCCAGTACTTT.

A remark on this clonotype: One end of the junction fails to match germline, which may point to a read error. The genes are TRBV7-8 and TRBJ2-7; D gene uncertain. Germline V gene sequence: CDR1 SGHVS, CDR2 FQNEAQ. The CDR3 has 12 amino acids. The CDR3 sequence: CASNSSSYKQYF. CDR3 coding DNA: TGTGCCAGCAACTCCTCCTCCTACAAGCAGTACTTC.

In DNA form, the CDR3 reads TGTGCCAGCAGTCTGTACGAGGGACAGGGGGCGCGGATCTCCTACGAGCAGTACTTC. Its translation is CASSLYEGQGARISYEQYF. The chain couples TRBV28 to TRBJ2-7, with TRBD1 identical over 12 bases. The CDR3 spans 19 residues. The germline V gene encodes CDR1 MDHEN and CDR2 SYDVKM. V lost 5 bases and J lost 0; bases outside the gene matches: 14.

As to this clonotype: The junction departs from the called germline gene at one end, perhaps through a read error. The CDR3 region has the DNA TGCCCCAGCACACTCGGTAGCGGGAGTCATGAGCAGTTCTTC. Translating gives CPSTLGSGSHEQFF. V usage is TRBV10-1 and J usage is TRBJ2-1; 9 bases align to TRBD2. CDR1 and CDR2 from the germline V gene are WNHNN and SYGVQD (reference sequence). The CDR3 runs to 14 residues.

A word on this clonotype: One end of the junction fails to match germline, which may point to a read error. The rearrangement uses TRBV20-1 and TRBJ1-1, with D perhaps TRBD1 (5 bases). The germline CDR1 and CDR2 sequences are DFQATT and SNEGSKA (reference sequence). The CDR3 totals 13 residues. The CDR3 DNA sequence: TGCGGTGCCAGAGGGCAAGGGGACACTGAAGCTTTCTTT. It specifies CGARGQGDTEAFF.